The clone carrying this T cell receptor (beta chain) was recorded a few times. The source of the sample is a study of tumor-infiltrating lymphocytes in localized non-small cell lung cancer. Trimming took 6 bases from V and 2 from J, leaving 14 bases between them. The CDR3 consists of 15 residues. Germline CDR1 SGHTA, CDR2 FQGNSA. The protocol was immunoSEQ multiplex PCR, while the TCRdb copy is restricted to in-frame clones and leaves out a portion. This table has about 9,300 clones, about 78% appearing once. The sequencing sample was made of uninvolved lung tissue not adjacent to the tumor. The clonotype originates from a human donor with non-small cell lung cancer. This chain connects TRBV7-2 to TRBJ2-1; TRBD2 might be the D (5 bases). The CDR3 protein is CASSYSRSAYNEQFF. Here the CDR3 DNA reads TGTGCCAGCAGTTATAGTCGTAGCGCCTACAATGAGCAGTTCTTC.